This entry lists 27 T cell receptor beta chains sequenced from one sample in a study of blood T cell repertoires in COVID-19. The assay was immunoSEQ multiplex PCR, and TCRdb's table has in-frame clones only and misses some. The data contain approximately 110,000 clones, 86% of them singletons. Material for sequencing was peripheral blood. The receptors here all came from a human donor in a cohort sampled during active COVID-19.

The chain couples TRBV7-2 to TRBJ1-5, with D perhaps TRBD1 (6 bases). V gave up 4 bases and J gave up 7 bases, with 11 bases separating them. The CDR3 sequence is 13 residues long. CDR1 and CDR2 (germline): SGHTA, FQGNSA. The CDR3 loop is CASSSGTLQPQHF. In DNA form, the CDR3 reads TGTGCCAGCAGCTCTGGGACACTCCAGCCCCAGCATTTT.

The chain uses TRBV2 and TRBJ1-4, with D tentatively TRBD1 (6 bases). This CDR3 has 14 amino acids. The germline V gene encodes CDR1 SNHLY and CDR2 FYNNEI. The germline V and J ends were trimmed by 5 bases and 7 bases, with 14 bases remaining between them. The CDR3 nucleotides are TGTGCCAGCAGTAGCAGGGGTTCTGGTGAAAAACTGTTTTTT. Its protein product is CASSSRGSGEKLFF.

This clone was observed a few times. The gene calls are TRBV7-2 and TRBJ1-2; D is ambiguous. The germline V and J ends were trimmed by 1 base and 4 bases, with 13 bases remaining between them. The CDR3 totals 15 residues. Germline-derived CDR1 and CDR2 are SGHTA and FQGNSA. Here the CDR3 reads CASSLGGSSAYGYTF. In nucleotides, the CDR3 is TGTGCCAGCAGCTTAGGAGGTTCGTCGGCCTATGGCTACACCTTC.

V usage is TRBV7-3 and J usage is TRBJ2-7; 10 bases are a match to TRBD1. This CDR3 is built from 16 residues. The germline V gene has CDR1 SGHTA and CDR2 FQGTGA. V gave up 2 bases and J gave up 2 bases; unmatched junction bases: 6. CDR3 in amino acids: CASSLFAGTGAYEQYF. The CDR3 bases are TGTGCCAGCAGCTTATTTGCTGGGACAGGGGCCTACGAGCAGTACTTC.

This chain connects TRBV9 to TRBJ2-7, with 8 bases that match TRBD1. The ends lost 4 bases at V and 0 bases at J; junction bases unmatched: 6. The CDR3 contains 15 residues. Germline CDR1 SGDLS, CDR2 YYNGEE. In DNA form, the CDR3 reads TGTGCCAGCAGCCCGGCGGGACAGGCCTCCTACGAGCAGTACTTC. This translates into CASSPAGQASYEQYF.

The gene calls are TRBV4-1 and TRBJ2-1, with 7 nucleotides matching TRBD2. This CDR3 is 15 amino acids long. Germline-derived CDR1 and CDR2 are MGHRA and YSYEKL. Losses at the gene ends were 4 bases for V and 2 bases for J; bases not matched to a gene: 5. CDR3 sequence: CASSPREPPYNEQFF. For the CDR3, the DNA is TGCGCCAGCAGCCCGCGGGAGCCCCCCTACAATGAGCAGTTCTTC.

This chain's CDR3 is CASSLRVAGEGNEQFF. The CDR3 DNA is TGTGCCAGCAGCTTAAGAGTAGCGGGAGAGGGTAATGAGCAGTTCTTC. This chain uses TRBV11-2 with TRBJ2-1; TRBD2 aligns across 9 bases. Per the germline V gene, CDR1 is SGHAT and CDR2 is FQNNGV. The CDR3 consists of 16 residues. J lost 7 bases, V lost 2 bases, and 9 bases had no gene match.

The CDR3 here is CATSDPGGPDTQYF. The CDR3 DNA reads TGTGCCACCAGTGACCCAGGGGGCCCGGATACGCAGTATTTT. The chain has TRBV24-1 and TRBJ2-3, with 8 bases aligning to TRBD1. This CDR3 is 14 amino acids long. J was trimmed by 6 bases and V by 4 bases; bases with no gene match: 5. CDR1 and CDR2 (germline): KGHDR, SFDVKD.

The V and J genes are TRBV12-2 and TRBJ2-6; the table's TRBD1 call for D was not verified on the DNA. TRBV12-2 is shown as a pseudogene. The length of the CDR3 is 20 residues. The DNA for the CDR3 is TGTGCAAGTCGCCTGGAGGGCGACAGGGGCAATGGAACTGGGGCCAACGTCCTGACTTTC. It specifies CASRLEGDRGNGTGANVLTF.

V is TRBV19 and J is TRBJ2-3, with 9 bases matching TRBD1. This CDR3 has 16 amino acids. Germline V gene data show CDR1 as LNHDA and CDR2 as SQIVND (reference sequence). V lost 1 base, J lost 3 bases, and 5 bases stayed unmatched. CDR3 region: CASSIGRGTGTDTQYF. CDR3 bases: TGTGCCAGTAGTATAGGCCGGGGGACAGGGACAGATACGCAGTATTTT.

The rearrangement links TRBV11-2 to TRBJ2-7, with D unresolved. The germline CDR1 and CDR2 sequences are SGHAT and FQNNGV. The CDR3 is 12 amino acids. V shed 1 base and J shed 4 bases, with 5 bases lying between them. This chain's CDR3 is CASSLAGYEQYF. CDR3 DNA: TGTGCCAGCAGCTTAGCGGGTTACGAGCAGTACTTC.

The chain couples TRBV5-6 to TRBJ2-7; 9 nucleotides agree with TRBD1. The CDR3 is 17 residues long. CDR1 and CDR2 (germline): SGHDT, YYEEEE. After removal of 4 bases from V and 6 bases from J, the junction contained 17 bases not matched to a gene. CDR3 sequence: CASSTTRLSGQGSEQYF. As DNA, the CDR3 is TGTGCCAGCAGCACTACCCGCCTTTCCGGACAGGGGAGCGAGCAGTACTTC.

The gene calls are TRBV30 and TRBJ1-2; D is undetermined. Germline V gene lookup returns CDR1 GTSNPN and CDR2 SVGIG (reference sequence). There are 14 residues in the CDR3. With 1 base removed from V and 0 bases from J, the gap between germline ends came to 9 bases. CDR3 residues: CAWSGLGANYGYTF. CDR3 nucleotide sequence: TGTGCCTGGAGTGGTCTCGGGGCTAACTATGGCTACACCTTC.

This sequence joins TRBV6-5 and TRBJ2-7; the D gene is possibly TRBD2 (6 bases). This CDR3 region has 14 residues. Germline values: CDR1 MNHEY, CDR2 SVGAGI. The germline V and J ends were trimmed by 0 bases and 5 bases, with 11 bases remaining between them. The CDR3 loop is CASSYSRGVDEQYF. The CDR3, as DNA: TGTGCCAGCAGTTACTCACGCGGGGTCGACGAGCAGTACTTC.

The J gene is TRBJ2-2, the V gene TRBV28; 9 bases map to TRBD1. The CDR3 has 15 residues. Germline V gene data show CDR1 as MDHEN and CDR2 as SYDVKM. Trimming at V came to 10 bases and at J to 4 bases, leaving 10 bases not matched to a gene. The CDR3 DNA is TGTGCCACTCCCCCGGGACAGGGTACCACCGGGGAGCTGTTTTTT. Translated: CATPPGQGTTGELFF.

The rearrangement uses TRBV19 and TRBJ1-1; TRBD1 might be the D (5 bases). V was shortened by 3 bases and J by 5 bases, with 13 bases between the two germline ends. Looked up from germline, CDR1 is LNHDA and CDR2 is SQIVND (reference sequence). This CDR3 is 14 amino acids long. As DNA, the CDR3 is TGTGCCAGTAGTATTCTGGGGCTAGGGACTGAAGCTTTCTTT. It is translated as CASSILGLGTEAFF.

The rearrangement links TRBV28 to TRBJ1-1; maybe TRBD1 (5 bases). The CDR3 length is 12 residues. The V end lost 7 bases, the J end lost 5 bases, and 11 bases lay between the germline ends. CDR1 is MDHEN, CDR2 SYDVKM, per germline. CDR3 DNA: TGTGCCAGCACCCTACGGGGGACTGAAGCTTTCTTT. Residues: CASTLRGTEAFF. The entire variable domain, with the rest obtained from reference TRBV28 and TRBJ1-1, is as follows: DVKVTQSSRYLVKRTGEKVFLECVQDMDHENMFWYRQDPGLGLRLIYFSYDVKMKEKGDIPEGYSVSREKKERFSLILESASTNQTSMYLCASTLRGTEAFFGQGTRLTVV.

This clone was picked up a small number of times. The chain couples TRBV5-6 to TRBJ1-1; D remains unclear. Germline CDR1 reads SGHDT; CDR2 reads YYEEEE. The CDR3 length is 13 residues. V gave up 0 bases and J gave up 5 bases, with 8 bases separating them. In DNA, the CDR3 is TGTGCCAGCAGCTTGGGGCGAGGGACTGAAGCTTTCTTT. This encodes CASSLGRGTEAFF.

As DNA, the CDR3 is TGTGCCAGCAGTCAGGACAGGGAAGATGGCTACACCTTC. Encoded protein: CASSQDREDGYTF. This chain joins TRBV7-2 and TRBJ1-2; 8 nucleotides match TRBD1. CDR1 is SGHTA and CDR2 is FQGNSA in the germline V gene. Trimming took 6 bases from V and 6 from J; bases not matched to a gene: 6. This CDR3 is built from 13 residues.

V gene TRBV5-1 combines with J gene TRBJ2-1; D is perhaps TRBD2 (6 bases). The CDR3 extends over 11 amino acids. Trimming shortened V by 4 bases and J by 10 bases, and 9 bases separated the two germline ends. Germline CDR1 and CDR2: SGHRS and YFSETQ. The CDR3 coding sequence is TGCGCCAGCAGCAACGGACTAGAGCAGTTCTTC. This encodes CASSNGLEQFF.

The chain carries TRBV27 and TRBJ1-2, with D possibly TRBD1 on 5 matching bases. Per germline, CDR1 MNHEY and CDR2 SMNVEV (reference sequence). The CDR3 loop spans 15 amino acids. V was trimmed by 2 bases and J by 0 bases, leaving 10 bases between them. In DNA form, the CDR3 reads TGTGCCAGCAGTTTACAGGGTGCGACTAACTATGGCTACACCTTC. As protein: CASSLQGATNYGYTF.

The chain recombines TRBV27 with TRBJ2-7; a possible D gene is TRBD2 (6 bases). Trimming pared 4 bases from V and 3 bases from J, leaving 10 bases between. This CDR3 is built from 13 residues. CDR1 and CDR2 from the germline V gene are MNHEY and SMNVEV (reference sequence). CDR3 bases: TGTGCCAGCAGTTCTGGGACTTACTACGAGCAGTACTTC. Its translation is CASSSGTYYEQYF.

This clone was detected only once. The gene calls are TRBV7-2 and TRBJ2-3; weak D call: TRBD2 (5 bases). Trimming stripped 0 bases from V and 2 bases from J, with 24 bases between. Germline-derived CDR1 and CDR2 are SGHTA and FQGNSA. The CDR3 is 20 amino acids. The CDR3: CASSLATGSELFLDTDTQYF. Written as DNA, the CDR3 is TGTGCCAGCAGCTTAGCGACGGGGTCCGAACTGTTCCTTGACACAGATACGCAGTATTTT.

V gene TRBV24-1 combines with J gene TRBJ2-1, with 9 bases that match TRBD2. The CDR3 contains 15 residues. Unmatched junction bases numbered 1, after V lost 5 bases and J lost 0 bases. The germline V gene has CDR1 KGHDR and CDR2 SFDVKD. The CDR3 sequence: CATSASGISYNEQFF. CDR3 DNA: TGTGCCACCAGTGCTAGCGGGATCTCCTACAATGAGCAGTTCTTC.

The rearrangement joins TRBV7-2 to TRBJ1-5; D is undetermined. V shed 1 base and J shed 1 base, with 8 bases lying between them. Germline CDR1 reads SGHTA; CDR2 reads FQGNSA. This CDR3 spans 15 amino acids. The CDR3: CASSLESSSNQPQHF. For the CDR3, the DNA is TGTGCCAGCAGCTTAGAGAGTTCGAGCAATCAGCCCCAGCATTTT.

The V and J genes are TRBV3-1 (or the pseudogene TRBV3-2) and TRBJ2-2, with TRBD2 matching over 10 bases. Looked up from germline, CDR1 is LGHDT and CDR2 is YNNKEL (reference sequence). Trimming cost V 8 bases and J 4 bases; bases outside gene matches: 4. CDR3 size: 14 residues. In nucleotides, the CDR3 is TGTGCCAGCTCTAGCGGGAGCCCCACCGGGGAGCTGTTTTTT. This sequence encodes CASSSGSPTGELFF.

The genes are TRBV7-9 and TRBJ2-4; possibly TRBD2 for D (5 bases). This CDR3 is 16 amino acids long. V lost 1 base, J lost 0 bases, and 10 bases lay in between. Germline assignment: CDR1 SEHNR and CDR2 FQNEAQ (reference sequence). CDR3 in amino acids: CASSLVAAGAKNIQYF. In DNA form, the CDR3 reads TGTGCCAGCAGCTTAGTGGCGGCGGGAGCCAAAAACATTCAGTACTTC.